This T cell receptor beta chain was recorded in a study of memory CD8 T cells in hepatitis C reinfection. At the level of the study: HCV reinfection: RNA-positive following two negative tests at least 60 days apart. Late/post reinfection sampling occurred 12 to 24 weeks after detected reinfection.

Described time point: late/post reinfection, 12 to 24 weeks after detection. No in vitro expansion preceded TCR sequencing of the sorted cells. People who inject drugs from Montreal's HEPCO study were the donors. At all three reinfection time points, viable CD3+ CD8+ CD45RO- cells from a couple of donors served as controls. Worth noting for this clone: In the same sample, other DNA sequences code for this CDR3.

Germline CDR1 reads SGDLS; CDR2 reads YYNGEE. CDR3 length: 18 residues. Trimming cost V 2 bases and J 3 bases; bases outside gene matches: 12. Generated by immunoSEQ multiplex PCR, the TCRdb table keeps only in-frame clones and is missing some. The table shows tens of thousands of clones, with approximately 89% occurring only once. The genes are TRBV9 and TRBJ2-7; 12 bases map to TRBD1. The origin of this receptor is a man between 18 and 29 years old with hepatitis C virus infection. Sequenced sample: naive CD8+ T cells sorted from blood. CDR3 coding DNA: TGTGCCAGCAGCGTCCGGGGACAGGGGGCCTCCCTACTCTACGAGCAGTACGTC. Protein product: CASSVRGQGASLLYEQYV.